This T cell receptor (beta chain) emerged from a study of beta chain features in type 1 diabetes. Notes on the study in general: Significant though moderate, a shortening of TCRB CDR3s appeared in all four CD4+ subsets of Type 1 diabetes patients.

Reverse transcribing all isolated RNA meant expressed TCRB transcripts were sequenced. Using immunoSEQ multiplex PCR, the repertoire was profiled, and TCRdb retains in-frame clones only, with some absent. The sample has approximately 150,000 clones, 10% to 15% seen once; the top ten hold 1% to 1.5%. This clone appeared a few times. Its antigen is undetermined. Trimming cost V 4 bases and J 0 bases; bases outside gene matches: 0. This CDR3 spans 13 amino acids. Germline assignment: CDR1 SGHNT and CDR2 YYREEE (reference sequence). The material sequenced was central memory CD4+ T cells from blood. The chain combines TRBV5-4 with TRBJ2-5; 7 bases fit TRBD1. The TCR comes from a man aged 18 to 35 with type 1 diabetes. CDR3 sequence: CASSGTDQETQYF. The DNA of the CDR3 is TGTGCCAGCAGCGGGACAGACCAAGAGACCCAGTACTTC. Complete variable domain (other parts from reference TRBV5-4 and TRBJ2-5): ETGVTQSPTHLIKTRGQQVTLRCSSQSGHNTVSWYQQALGQGPQFIFQYYREEENGRGNFPPRFSGLQFPNYSSELNVNALELDDSALYLCASSGTDQETQYFGPGTRLLVL.